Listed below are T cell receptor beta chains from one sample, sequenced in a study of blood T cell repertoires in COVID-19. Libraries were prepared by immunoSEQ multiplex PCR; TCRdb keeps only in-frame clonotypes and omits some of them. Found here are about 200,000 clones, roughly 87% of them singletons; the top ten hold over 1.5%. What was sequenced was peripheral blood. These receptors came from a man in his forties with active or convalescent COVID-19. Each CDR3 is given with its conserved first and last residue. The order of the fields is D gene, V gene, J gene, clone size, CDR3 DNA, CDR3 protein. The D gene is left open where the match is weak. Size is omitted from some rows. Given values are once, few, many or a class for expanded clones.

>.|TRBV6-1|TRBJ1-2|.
TGTGCCAGCAGTGGAGCAAGACAGCCAGCTAACTATGGCTACACCTTC
CASSGARQPANYGYTF
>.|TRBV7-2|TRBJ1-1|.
TGTGCCAGCAGCCGGGGGGTCGGCACTGAAGCTTTCTTT
CASSRGVGTEAFF
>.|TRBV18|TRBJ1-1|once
TGTGCCAGCAAAGAAACACAGGGTAGAAACACTGAAGCTTTCTTT
CASKETQGRNTEAFF
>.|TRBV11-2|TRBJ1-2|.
TGTGCCAGCCGCCGCTTACGTGAGCGGGGGAAAGACTATGGCTACACCTTC
CASRRLRERGKDYGYTF
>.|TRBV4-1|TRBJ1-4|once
TGCGCCAGCAGCCAAGAATCAAGGGGCGGTGGTGAAAAACTGTTTTTT
CASSQESRGGGEKLFF
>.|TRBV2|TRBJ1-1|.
TGTGCCAGCAGCGCCCTTCAGGGTTTCCAGAAGAACACTGAAGCTTTCTTT
CASSALQGFQKNTEAFF
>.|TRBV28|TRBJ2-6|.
TGTGCCAGCAGGCGGAGCTCTGGGGCCAACGTCCTGACTTTC
CASRRSSGANVLTF
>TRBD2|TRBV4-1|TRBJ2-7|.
TGCGCCAGCAGCCAAGTTAGCGGGAGGGCCGGCTCCTACGAGCAGTACTTC
CASSQVSGRAGSYEQYF
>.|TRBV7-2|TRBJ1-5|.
TGTGCCAGCAGCTTGACATCCGTGAGTCCCCAGCATTTT
CASSLTSVSPQHF
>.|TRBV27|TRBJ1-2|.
TGTGCCAGCAGTTACCAGGCCTTTAACTATGGCTACACCTTC
CASSYQAFNYGYTF
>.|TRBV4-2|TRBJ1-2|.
TGTGCCAGCAGCCAAGTAAGCGGGGAGAACTATGGCTACACCTTC
CASSQVSGENYGYTF
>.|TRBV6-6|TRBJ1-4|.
TGTGCCAGCAGTCCCTTCAGACGACTCGAGGTGCGGGAAAAACTGTTTTTT
CASSPFRRLEVREKLFF
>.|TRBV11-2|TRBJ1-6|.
TGTGCCAGCAGCTTAACGGGGTCCATTCGGTATAATTCACCCCTCCACTTT
CASSLTGSIRYNSPLHF
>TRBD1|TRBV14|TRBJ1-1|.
TGTGCCAGCAGTCGGACAGGGGTCGCCACTGAAGCTTTCTTT
CASSRTGVATEAFF
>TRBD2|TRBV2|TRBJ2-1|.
TGTGCCAGCAGGGAGCGGCTAGCGGGGCTCAATGAGCAGTTCTTC
CASRERLAGLNEQFF
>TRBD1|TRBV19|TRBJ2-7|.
TGTGCCAGTAGTATGCGTTTGAGGGGACAGGGTGCCTACGAGCAGTACTTC
CASSMRLRGQGAYEQYF
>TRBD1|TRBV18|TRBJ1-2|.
TGTGCCAGCTCACCACTAACAGGGGAAGGCTACACCTTC
CASSPLTGEGYTF
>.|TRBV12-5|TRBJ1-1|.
TGTGCTAGTGGTTTGAACCAGGGAAACACTGAAGCTTTCTTT
CASGLNQGNTEAFF
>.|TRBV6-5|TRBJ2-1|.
TGTGCCAGCAGTTACTACGCCAGGGGACGAGGGAATGAGCAGTTCTTC
CASSYYARGRGNEQFF
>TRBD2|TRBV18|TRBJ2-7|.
TGTGCCAGCTCACCACTCAGCGGGATCTCCTACGAGCAGTACTTC
CASSPLSGISYEQYF
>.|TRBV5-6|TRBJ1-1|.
TGTGCCAGCAGCTTGGGTTTTGTAATGAACACTGAAGCTTTCTTT
CASSLGFVMNTEAFF
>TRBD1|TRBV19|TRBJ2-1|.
TGTGCCAGTAGTATAGGGGACAGGGTGAGGGATGAGCAGTTCTTC
CASSIGDRVRDEQFF
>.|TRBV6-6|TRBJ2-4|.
TGTGCCAGCATGACAGGAGCCAAAAACATTCAGTACTTC
CASMTGAKNIQYF
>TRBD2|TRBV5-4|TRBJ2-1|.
TGTGCCAGCAGCTTGGATAGGCTAGCGGGGGGAAATGAGCAGTTCTTC
CASSLDRLAGGNEQFF
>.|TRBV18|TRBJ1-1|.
TGTGCCAGCTCACCTATGAACACTGAAGCTTTCTTT
CASSPMNTEAFF
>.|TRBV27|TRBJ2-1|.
TGTGCCAGCAGTCAGGGTGGTGAGCAGTTCTTC
CASSQGGEQFF
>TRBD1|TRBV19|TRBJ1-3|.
TGTGCCAGTACCGGAGTTCCGGGGACAGATGGAAACACCATATATTTT
CASTGVPGTDGNTIYF
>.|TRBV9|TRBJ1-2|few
TGTGCCAGCAGCGGAGGGGGGGCCGCCGCGATCTATGGCTACACCTTC
CASSGGGAAAIYGYTF
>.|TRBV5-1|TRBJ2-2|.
TGCGCCAGCAGCTTGGGACTAACCGCAGTCGGGGAGCTGTTTTTT
CASSLGLTAVGELFF
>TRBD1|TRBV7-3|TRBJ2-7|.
TGTGCCAGCAGCCCTGGACAGGGTACCTACGAGCAGTACTTC
CASSPGQGTYEQYF
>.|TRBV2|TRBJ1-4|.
TGTGCCAGCAGGCAGACCGGTGGCGGTGAAAAACTGTTTTTT
CASRQTGGGEKLFF
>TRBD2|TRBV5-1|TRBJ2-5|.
TGCGCCAGCAGCCTAGCGGCAACTGTTCAAGAGACCCAGTACTTC
CASSLAATVQETQYF
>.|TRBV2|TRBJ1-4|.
TGTGCCAGCAGTGAAGGGAGGGAAAAACTGTTTTTT
CASSEGREKLFF
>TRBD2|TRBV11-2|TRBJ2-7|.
TGTGCCAGCAGCTTGCGAGACCGCGGGGGAGGCGAGCAGTACTTC
CASSLRDRGGGEQYF
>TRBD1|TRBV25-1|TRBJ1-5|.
TGTGCCAGCAGTGGGTCGGACAGGGAAAGATCAAGCAATCAGCCCCAGCATTTT
CASSGSDRERSSNQPQHF
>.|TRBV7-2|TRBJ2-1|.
TGTGCCAGCAGCTTTAGCACGTCGTACAATGAGCAGTTCTTC
CASSFSTSYNEQFF
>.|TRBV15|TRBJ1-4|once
TGTGCCACCAGCAGTCCCACTAGAAAACTGTTTTTT
CATSSPTRKLFF
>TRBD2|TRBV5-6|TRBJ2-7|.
TGTGCCAGCAGCTCGCTGGAGGGCGGGGGGGCCGTCTACGAGCAGTACTTC
CASSSLEGGGAVYEQYF
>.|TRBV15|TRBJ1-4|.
TGTGCCACCAGCAGAGTTTCTATGACAGGAAATGAAAAACTGTTTTTT
CATSRVSMTGNEKLFF
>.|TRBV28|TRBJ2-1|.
TGTGCCAGCAGTTTCAGGGGCGCAGGGAATGAGCAGTTCTTC
CASSFRGAGNEQFF
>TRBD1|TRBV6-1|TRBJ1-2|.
TGTGCCAGCAGTGAAGCGCAACAGGGGGCGCCGGTCCATGGCTACACCTTC
CASSEAQQGAPVHGYTF
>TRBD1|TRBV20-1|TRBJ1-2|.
TGCAGTGCTAGCCTAACAGGGGTTCAAATCTTC
CSASLTGVQIF
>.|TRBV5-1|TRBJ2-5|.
TGCGCCAGCACCTCAGGGTACCAAGAGACCCAGTACTTC
CASTSGYQETQYF
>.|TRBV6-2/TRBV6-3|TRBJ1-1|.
TGTGCCAGCAGTTATCTAAACACCCTGAGGACTGAAGCTTTCTTT
CASSYLNTLRTEAFF
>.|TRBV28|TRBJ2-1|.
TGTGCCAGCTTATTGGGCTATGAGCAGTTCTTC
CASLLGYEQFF
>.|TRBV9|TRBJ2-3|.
TGTGCCAGCAGCCCGGGGGGCGTCCCAGATACGCAGTATTTT
CASSPGGVPDTQYF
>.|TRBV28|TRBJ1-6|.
TGTGCCAGCAGACCACAGAGAACCTATAATTCACCCCTCCACTTT
CASRPQRTYNSPLHF
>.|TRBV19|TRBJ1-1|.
TGTGCCAGTAGTTCCCGGGACATCGATGAAGCTTTCTTT
CASSSRDIDEAFF
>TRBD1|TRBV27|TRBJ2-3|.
TGTGCCAGCGGATGGACAGGGCCATTCACAGATACGCAGTATTTT
CASGWTGPFTDTQYF
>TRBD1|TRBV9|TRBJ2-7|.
TGTGCCAGCAGCCCAGGGGGCGGGACCGCCTACGAGCAGTACTTC
CASSPGGGTAYEQYF
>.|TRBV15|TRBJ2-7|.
TGTGCCACCAGCAGAGATTTGAGGGCAGGCGAGCAGTACTTC
CATSRDLRAGEQYF
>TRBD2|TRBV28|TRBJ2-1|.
TGTGCCAGCAGTACGGCGACTAGCGACTACAATGAGCAGTTCTTC
CASSTATSDYNEQFF
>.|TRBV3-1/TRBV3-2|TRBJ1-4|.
TGTGCCAGCAGCCAGCCCGCAGGGGAACCGAATGAAAAACTGTTTTTT
CASSQPAGEPNEKLFF
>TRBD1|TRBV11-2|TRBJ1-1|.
TGTGCCAGCAGCTTAGACCCGGGGACAGACACTGAAGCTTTCTTT
CASSLDPGTDTEAFF
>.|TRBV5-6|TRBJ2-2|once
TGTGCCAGCAGCTGGGGACAATTAGGGACCGGGGAGCTGTTTTTT
CASSWGQLGTGELFF